A selection of T cell receptor beta chains follows, all from one sample in a study of cytomegalovirus exposure and HLA in healthy donors. The table came from immunoSEQ multiplex PCR; TCRdb's copy has only in-frame clones and leaves some out. Of about 230,000 clones in the sample, more than 75% were seen once. The sequencing sample was made of PBMCs. The source is a human donor in good health. Each CDR3 is given with its conserved first and last residue. A D gene is named only where the DNA matches it firmly. Size tells how often a clone was seen (once, few, many) or the class of an expanded clone, and some rows leave it out.

CDR3aa: CAIMEGAGTEAFF
CDR3nt: TGTGCCATCATGGAGGGGGCAGGAACTGAAGCTTTCTTT
abundance: once
j_gene: TRBJ1-1
d_gene: TRBD1
v_gene: TRBV10-3

CDR3aa: CASSRKGQGSYEQYF
CDR3nt: TGTGCCAGCAGTCGAAAAGGACAGGGTTCCTACGAGCAGTACTTC
abundance: few
j_gene: TRBJ2-7
d_gene: TRBD1
v_gene: TRBV27

CDR3aa: CASGLAGGRGDTQYF
CDR3nt: TGTGCCAGTGGACTAGCGGGAGGGAGGGGAGATACGCAGTATTTT
abundance: -
j_gene: TRBJ2-3
d_gene: TRBD2
v_gene: TRBV19

CDR3aa: CASSERWGNTEAFF
CDR3nt: TGTGCCAGCAGTGAAAGGTGGGGCAACACTGAAGCTTTCTTT
abundance: -
j_gene: TRBJ1-1
d_gene: -
v_gene: TRBV6-1

CDR3aa: CASSLVGGRSYNEQFF
CDR3nt: TGCGCCAGCAGCTTAGTAGGGGGACGCTCCTACAATGAGCAGTTCTTC
abundance: -
j_gene: TRBJ2-1
d_gene: -
v_gene: TRBV5-1

CDR3aa: CASSLKDYQETQYF
CDR3nt: TGTGCCAGCAGCTTGAAGGACTACCAAGAGACCCAGTACTTC
abundance: -
j_gene: TRBJ2-5
d_gene: -
v_gene: TRBV5-4

CDR3aa: CASSVGSGSSYNEQFF
CDR3nt: TGTGCCAGCAGCGTAGGGTCCGGGAGTTCCTACAATGAGCAGTTCTTC
abundance: -
j_gene: TRBJ2-1
d_gene: -
v_gene: TRBV9

CDR3aa: CASSSDREGNQPQHF
CDR3nt: TGTGCCAGCAGCTCGGACAGGGAAGGGAATCAGCCCCAGCATTTT
abundance: -
j_gene: TRBJ1-5
d_gene: TRBD1
v_gene: TRBV7-9

CDR3aa: CASPPGGRETQYF
CDR3nt: TGCGCCAGCCCTCCGGGGGGTCGGGAGACCCAGTACTTC
abundance: few
j_gene: TRBJ2-5
d_gene: TRBD2
v_gene: TRBV23-1

CDR3aa: CASSPKDYSYNEQFF
CDR3nt: TGTGCCAGCAGTCCCAAGGACTACTCCTACAATGAGCAGTTCTTC
abundance: -
j_gene: TRBJ2-1
d_gene: -
v_gene: TRBV27

CDR3aa: CASSFLAGGLHTGELFF
CDR3nt: TGTGCCAGCAGCTTTTTAGCGGGAGGCCTCCACACCGGGGAGCTGTTTTTT
abundance: -
j_gene: TRBJ2-2
d_gene: TRBD2
v_gene: TRBV7-9

CDR3aa: CASIDGVDNEQFF
CDR3nt: TGTGCCAGCATCGACGGAGTTGACAATGAGCAGTTCTTC
abundance: -
j_gene: TRBJ2-1
d_gene: -
v_gene: TRBV2

CDR3aa: CASSILRAGGPNEQFF
CDR3nt: TGTGCCAGTAGTATCCTCCGGGCGGGAGGGCCCAATGAGCAGTTCTTC
abundance: -
j_gene: TRBJ2-1
d_gene: TRBD2
v_gene: TRBV19

CDR3aa: CASSSWTSHNNEQFF
CDR3nt: TGTGCCAGCAGCTCCTGGACTAGCCATAACAATGAGCAGTTCTTC
abundance: few
j_gene: TRBJ2-1
d_gene: TRBD2
v_gene: TRBV11-3

CDR3aa: CASSLTVPAYEQYF
CDR3nt: TGTGCCAGCAGCTTAACAGTCCCTGCCTACGAGCAGTACTTC
abundance: -
j_gene: TRBJ2-7
d_gene: -
v_gene: TRBV7-2

CDR3aa: CASRPGTGGTEAFF
CDR3nt: TGTGCCAGCAGGCCTGGCACAGGGGGCACTGAAGCTTTCTTT
abundance: -
j_gene: TRBJ1-1
d_gene: TRBD1
v_gene: TRBV2

CDR3aa: CSVEGMTNWPEAFF
CDR3nt: TGCAGCGTTGAAGGGATGACAAACTGGCCGGAAGCTTTCTTT
abundance: -
j_gene: TRBJ1-1
d_gene: -
v_gene: TRBV29-1

CDR3aa: CASSEMTSYEQYF
CDR3nt: TGTGCCAGCAGTGAGATGACTAGCTACGAGCAGTACTTC
abundance: once
j_gene: TRBJ2-7
d_gene: -
v_gene: TRBV25-1